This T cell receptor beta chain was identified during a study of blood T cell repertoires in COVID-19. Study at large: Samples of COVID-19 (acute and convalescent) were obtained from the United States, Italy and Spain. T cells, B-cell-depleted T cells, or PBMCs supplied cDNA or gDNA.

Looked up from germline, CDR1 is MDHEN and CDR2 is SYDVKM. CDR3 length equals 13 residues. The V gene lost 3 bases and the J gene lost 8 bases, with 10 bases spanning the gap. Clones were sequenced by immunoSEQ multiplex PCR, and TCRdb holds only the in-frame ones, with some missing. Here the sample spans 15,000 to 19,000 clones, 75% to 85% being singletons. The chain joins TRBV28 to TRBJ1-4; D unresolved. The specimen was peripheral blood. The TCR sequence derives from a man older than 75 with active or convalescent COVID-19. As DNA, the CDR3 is TGTGCCAGCAGTTTTTCGGGGTACGAAAAACTGTTTTTT. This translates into CASSFSGYEKLFF.